This TCR beta chain was recovered during a study of cytomegalovirus exposure and HLA in healthy donors. The germline V gene encodes CDR1 SGHTA and CDR2 FQGNSA. The CDR3 covers 15 residues. V shed 3 bases and J shed 1 base, with 12 bases lying between them. The PCR had 60 Vbeta and 13 Jbeta primers. TCRdb keeps only in-frame clones here, not all; method: immunoSEQ multiplex PCR. Here the sample spans more than 150,000 clones, roughly 87% being singletons. The specimen was PBMCs. This TCR was sampled from a man aged 35 to 55 in good health and CMV-seronegative. This sequence joins TRBV7-2 and TRBJ1-1; D not certain. The CDR3 DNA is TGTGCCAGCAGCTTCCGACAAGCCGGGAACACTGAAGCTTTCTTT. This sequence encodes CASSFRQAGNTEAFF.